The 2 T cell receptor beta chains reported below all come from one sample, sequenced in a study of cytomegalovirus exposure and HLA in healthy donors. PCR employed 60 Vbeta and 13 Jbeta primers. The assay was immunoSEQ multiplex PCR, and TCRdb's table has in-frame clones only and misses some. This sample has 150,000 to 200,000 clones, with about 78% found just once. Sequenced material: PBMCs. These receptor sequences come from a male donor in good health and CMV-seronegative.

The chain is built from TRBV19 and TRBJ2-2, with D possibly TRBD1 on 6 matching bases. Deletions cut 6 bases from V and 6 bases from J, with 11 bases between. CDR1 LNHDA and CDR2 SQIVND come from the germline V gene (reference sequence). There are 13 residues in the CDR3. The CDR3, as DNA: TGTGCCAGTAGGAAGAAGGGGGCCGGGGAGCTGTTTTTT. This codes for CASRKKGAGELFF.

The chain employs TRBV30 and TRBJ1-6; perhaps TRBD1 as D (5 bases). The CDR3 contains 13 residues. Trimming cost V 0 bases and J 7 bases, with 7 bases left between them. CDR1 GTSNPN and CDR2 SVGIG come from the germline V gene (reference sequence). The CDR3 spells CAWSVAGNSPLHF. CDR3 coding DNA: TGTGCCTGGAGTGTGGCAGGGAATTCACCCCTCCACTTT.